The entry below describes one T cell receptor (beta chain). In this sample, this clone turned up a few times. The antigen it recognizes is unknown. No much larger clone exists at a distance of one base, and base qualities are not known. The data originate from a study of beta chain features in type 1 diabetes listed by TCRdb under 2018. About the full investigation: No differences in mean age, gender distribution, total cell number or subset yield were found between patients and healthy donors. A total of 85 million to 140 million sorted cells were examined across all samples, and the number of cells per subset was strongly correlated with RNA yield. In the study, recently diagnosed type 1 diabetes patients and matched healthy donors were compared on the TCRB repertoires of their sorted circulating CD4+ T cell subsets. Regulatory and stem cell-like memory subsets were obtained from only 8 patients and roughly 8 healthy donors, while naive and central memory subsets were obtained from all 30 or so donors.

The entire isolated RNA was reverse transcribed using the High Capacity cDNA Reverse Transcription Kit, and thus expressed TCRB transcripts were sequenced. Deep immunoSEQ sequencing was performed on naive, central memory and regulatory T cell samples, with an average of roughly 3.3 million total reads per sample. Sorted cells were lysed in RLT buffer, and RNA was extracted using DNase-treated RNeasy Micro or Mini kits according to cell number. Each cell subset was processed on its own to prevent cross-contamination, while patient and healthy donor samples were processed together. Using the immunoSEQ multiplex PCR, TCRB sequences were amplified from cDNA into 87-bp fragments spanning the CDR3 region. Sequencing of the amplicons was performed on the Illumina HiSeq platform. Turning to the authors' computational methods: Synthetic template baselines were used to correct PCR bias computationally, reads within Hamming distance 2 were collapsed together, and singletons that could not be merged were discarded. Reads were aligned against IMGT so that V, D and J genes, CDR3 length and insertions or deletions at six rearrangement sites could be assigned. Within each subset, clonotype counts were normalized to the number of sorted cells before true diversity and Gini coefficients were calculated with the tcR R package. Repertoire sharing was quantified using the overlap coefficient calculated on TCRB nucleotide sequences. As a proxy for the pre-selection repertoire, out-of-frame TCRB sequences from naive cells were analyzed. Held by TCRdb, this immuneACCESS table contains in-frame sequences only and omits some clones. Under half of the omission traces to an unresolved V gene where checked; the cause of the rest is unknown. That table furnishes V, J and clone size, whereas the DNA furnished D and trimming. Present in this sample are about 900,000 clones, 15% to 20% of which were seen just once. The top ten hold 0.02% to 0.025% of the sample.

The CDR3 holds 15 amino acids from the cysteine to the phenylalanine. Only CDR3 DNA is held: 45 bases, read in frame from base 1. V is reduced by 4 bases and J by 7 bases, leaving a spacing of 17 bases between them. Broad study findings and their caveats: Naive, central memory and regulatory TCRB repertoires appeared to be more alike among patients than among healthy donors. A moderate but significant shortening of TCRB CDR3 length was observed in type 1 diabetes patients in all four CD4+ subsets. Because cDNA was sequenced instead of genomic DNA, highly expressing activated cells could be over-represented, though the groups showed no difference in activation or CD3 levels. Because small numbers of individuals were included in the HLA sub-analyses, any influence of HLA type on TCRB rearrangement was left unresolved. At VDJ recombination sites, type 1 diabetes patients had fewer insertions and more deleted nucleotides, which implies abnormalities in thymic rearrangement. PCR might favor shorter templates, but patient and control samples were amplified and corrected together, so any skew would affect both groups equally.

Each donor gave one peripheral blood draw, roughly 120 mL on average, collected into heparinised tubes. Naive, central memory, regulatory and stem cell-like memory CD4+ T cells were sorted on a BD FACSAria II using a panel including CD45RO, CCR7, CD25, CD127, CD95 and CD27. Purity was above 98% for every sorted population. PBMCs were separated immediately by Lymphoprep density gradient centrifugation and were stained directly, without being cultured. Samples were stained and sorted in pairs, with one healthy donor and one patient per experiment, so that batch effects were minimized. The origin of this receptor is a young woman in good health. Sequenced sample: naive CD4+ T cells from blood. The cell subset or site label of this sample denotes: true naive CD4+ T cells. The V and J segments used are TRBV5-7 and TRBJ1-4; tentative D gene TRBD1, with 5 bases matching. TRBV5-7 is an open reading frame whose function is uncertain. The nucleotide sequence is TGTGCCAGCAGCGTACTGGGAAGGGGTAGTGAAAAACTGTTTTTT. Its translation reads: CASSVLGRGSEKLFF.